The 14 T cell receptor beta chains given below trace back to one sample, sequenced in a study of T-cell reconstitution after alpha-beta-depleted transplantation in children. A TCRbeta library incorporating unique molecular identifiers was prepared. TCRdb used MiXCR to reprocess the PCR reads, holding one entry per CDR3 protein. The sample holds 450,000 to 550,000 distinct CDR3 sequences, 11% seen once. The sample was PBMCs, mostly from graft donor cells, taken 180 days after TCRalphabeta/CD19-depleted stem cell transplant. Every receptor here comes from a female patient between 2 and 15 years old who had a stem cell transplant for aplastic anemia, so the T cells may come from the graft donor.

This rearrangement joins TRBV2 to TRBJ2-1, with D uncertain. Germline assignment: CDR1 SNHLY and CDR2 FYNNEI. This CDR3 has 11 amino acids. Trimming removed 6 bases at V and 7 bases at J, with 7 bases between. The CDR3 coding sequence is TGTGCCAGCAGAGTTAAAAATGAGCAGTTCTTC. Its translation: CASRVKNEQFF.

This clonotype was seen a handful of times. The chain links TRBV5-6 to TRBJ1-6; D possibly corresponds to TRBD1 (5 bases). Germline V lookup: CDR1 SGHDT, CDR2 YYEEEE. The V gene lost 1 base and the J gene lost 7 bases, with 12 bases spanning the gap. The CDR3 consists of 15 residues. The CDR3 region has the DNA TGTGCCAGCAGCTTGTTCGGCAGGGAAAATTCACCCCTCCACTTT. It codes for CASSLFGRENSPLHF.

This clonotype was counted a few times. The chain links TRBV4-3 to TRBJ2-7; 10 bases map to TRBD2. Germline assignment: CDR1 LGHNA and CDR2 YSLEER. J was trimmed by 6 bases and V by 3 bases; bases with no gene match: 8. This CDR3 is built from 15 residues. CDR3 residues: CASSHRLAGVVEQYF. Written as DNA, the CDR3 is TGCGCCAGCAGCCATAGGCTAGCGGGAGTGGTCGAGCAGTACTTC.

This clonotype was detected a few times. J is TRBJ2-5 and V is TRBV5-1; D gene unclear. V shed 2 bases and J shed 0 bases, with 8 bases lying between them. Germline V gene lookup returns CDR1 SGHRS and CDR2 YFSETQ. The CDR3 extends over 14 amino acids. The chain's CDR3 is CASSFLPDQETQYF. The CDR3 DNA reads TGCGCCAGCAGCTTCCTCCCCGACCAAGAGACCCAGTACTTC.

The CDR3 coding sequence is TGCAGTGCTAGAGATAGACTAGCAACCTACGAGCAGTACTTC. It is translated as CSARDRLATYEQYF. This rearrangement joins TRBV20-1 to TRBJ2-7; the match to TRBD2 covers 7 bases. The CDR3 totals 14 residues. After removal of 0 bases from V and 2 bases from J, the junction contained 4 bases not matched to a gene. Germline CDR1 reads DFQATT; CDR2 reads SNEGSKA (reference sequence).

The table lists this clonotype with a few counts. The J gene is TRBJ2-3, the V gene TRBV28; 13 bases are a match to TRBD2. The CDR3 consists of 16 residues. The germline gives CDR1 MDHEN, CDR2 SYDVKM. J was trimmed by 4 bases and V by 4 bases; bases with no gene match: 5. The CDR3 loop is CASSSRTSGGSDTQYF. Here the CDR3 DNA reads TGTGCCAGCAGTTCCCGGACTAGCGGGGGATCAGATACGCAGTATTTT.

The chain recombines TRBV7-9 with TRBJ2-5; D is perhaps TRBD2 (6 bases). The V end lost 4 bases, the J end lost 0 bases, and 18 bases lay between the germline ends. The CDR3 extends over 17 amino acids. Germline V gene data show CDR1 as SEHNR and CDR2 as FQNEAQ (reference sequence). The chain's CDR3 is CASSSTRGGEYQETQYF. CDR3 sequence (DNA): TGTGCCAGCAGCTCCACAAGGGGAGGAGAGTACCAAGAGACCCAGTACTTC.

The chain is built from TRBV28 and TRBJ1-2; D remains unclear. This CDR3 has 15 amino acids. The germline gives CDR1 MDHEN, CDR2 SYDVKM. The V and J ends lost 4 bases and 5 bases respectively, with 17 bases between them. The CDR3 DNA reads TGTGCCAGCAGTTGGGTGACGGCAGGATATTATGGCTACACCTTC. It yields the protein CASSWVTAGYYGYTF.

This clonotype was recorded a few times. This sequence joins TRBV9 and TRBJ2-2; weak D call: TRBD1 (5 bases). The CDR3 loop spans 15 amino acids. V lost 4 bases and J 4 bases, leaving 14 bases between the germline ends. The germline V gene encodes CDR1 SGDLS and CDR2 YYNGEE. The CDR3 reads CASSSAKGPTGELFF. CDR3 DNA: TGTGCCAGCAGCTCCGCTAAGGGGCCCACCGGGGAGCTGTTTTTT.

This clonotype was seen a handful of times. The CDR3 here is CASSLGTDGNNEQFF. Written as DNA, the CDR3 is TGCGCCAGCAGCTTGGGCACCGACGGAAACAATGAGCAGTTCTTC. This chain uses TRBV5-1 with TRBJ2-1; no clear D. The V and J ends lost 0 bases and 5 bases respectively, with 12 bases between them. In germline, CDR1 is SGHRS, CDR2 YFSETQ. The length of the CDR3 is 15 residues.

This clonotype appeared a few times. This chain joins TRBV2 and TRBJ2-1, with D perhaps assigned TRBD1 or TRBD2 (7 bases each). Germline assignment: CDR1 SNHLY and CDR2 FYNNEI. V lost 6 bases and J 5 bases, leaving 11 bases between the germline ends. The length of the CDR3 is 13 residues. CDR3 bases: TGTGCCAGCAGGCAGGGGGGGCACAATGAGCAGTTCTTC. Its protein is CASRQGGHNEQFF. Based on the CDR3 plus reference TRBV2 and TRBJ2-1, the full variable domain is EPEVTQTPSHQVTQMGQEVILRCVPISNHLYFYWYRQILGQKVEFLVSFYNNEISEKSEIFDDQFSVERPDGSNFTLKIRSTKLEDSAMYFCASRQGGHNEQFFGPGTRLTVL.

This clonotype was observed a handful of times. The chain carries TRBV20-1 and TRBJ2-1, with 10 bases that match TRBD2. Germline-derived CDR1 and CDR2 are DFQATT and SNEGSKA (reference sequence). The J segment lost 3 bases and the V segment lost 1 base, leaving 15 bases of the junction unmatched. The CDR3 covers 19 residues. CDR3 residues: CSARGGGVAGGRGYNEQFF. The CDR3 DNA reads TGCAGTGCTAGAGGAGGTGGGGTAGCGGGAGGACGGGGCTACAATGAGCAGTTCTTC.

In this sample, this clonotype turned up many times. DNA for the CDR3: TGTGCCAGCCTCCCTTTTCCCCTAGCGGGGGGATCAGATACGCAGTATTTT. It is translated as CASLPFPLAGGSDTQYF. The V gene is TRBV28, the J gene TRBJ2-3, with 11 positions matching TRBD2. V dropped 8 bases and J dropped 4; count of bases not matched to a gene: 14. The CDR3 has 17 residues. Per the germline V gene, CDR1 is MDHEN and CDR2 is SYDVKM.

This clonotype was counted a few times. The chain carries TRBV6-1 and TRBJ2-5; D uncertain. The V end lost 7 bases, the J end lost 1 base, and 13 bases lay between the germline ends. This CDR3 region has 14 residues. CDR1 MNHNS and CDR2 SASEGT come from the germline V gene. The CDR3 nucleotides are TGTGCCAGCATTGAGTCGGCAGCCCAAGAGACCCAGTACTTC. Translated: CASIESAAQETQYF.